The clone carrying this T cell receptor (beta chain) was counted a few times. Its antigen is not identified. TCRdb reprocessed the 5' RACE reads via MiXCR and lists one record per CDR3 protein. The sample lists approximately 340,000 distinct CDR3 sequences, 8.7% seen once, with about a sixth in the top ten. The record originates from a study of T cells after yellow fever vaccination. Across the whole study: SMART-Seq v4 Ultra Low Input prepared the low-cell-number fractions.

Broader study findings: Subsequent to the booster, the majority of primary-vaccination clones reappeared (roughly 95% CD4, approximately 90% CD8). Contamination of FACS-sorted repertoires by abundant clonotypes from the bulk population could occur. Overall, a small share of clonotypes was seen in both CD4 and CD8 compartments.

The origin of this receptor is a young man who received the YFV17D yellow fever vaccine. The sequencing used PBMCs, collected on the day of the first yellow fever vaccination.

CDR3 residues: CASSQEGYGYTF. The CDR3, as DNA: TGCGCCAGCAGCCAAGAGGGGTATGGCTACACCTTC. The V call is TRBV4-1, the J call TRBJ1-2, with D uncertain. V dropped 0 bases and J dropped 5 bases, with 4 bases sitting between them. Germline assignment: CDR1 MGHRA and CDR2 YSYEKL. This CDR3 contains 12 residues.